These T cell receptor beta chains were read from a single sample in a study of T-cell memory formation after mild COVID-19. MiXCR was run by TCRdb on the 5' RACE reads, yielding one entry per CDR3 protein. The table includes some 120,000 distinct CDR3 sequences, around 6.3% detected once. What was sequenced was PBMCs or a T cell subset sorted from them (not recorded which). The receptors come from an adult woman who had mild COVID-19 (a few samples of this study predate the infection). Cell type and time point are not known. The CDR3 runs from the conserved cysteine through the conserved F or W. The order of the fields is V gene, D gene, CDR3 protein. A D gene is named only where the DNA matches it firmly.

V: TRBV5-1; D: -; CDR3: CASSPTHLPGEQYF
V: TRBV6-5; D: -; CDR3: CASSEDRSGNTIYF
V: TRBV12-3/TRBV12-4; D: -; CDR3: CASSFGRQDTQYF
V: TRBV11-2; D: TRBD1; CDR3: CASRTGMSDTQYF
V: TRBV5-1; D: TRBD1; CDR3: CASSFRSPGQGSSYEQYF
V: TRBV5-1; D: -; CDR3: CASSFWTLGSAPYEQYF
V: TRBV12-3/TRBV12-4; D: -; CDR3: CASSLVGGAEAFF
V: TRBV5-1; D: -; CDR3: CASSFLGGDPLHF
V: TRBV23-1; D: TRBD2; CDR3: CASSQSSTSGSYNEQFF
V: TRBV5-1; D: -; CDR3: CASSFSEPPYEQYF
V: TRBV28; D: -; CDR3: CASESVNTEAFF
V: TRBV20-1; D: TRBD1; CDR3: CSASSGRGRLGNQPQHF
V: TRBV7-2; D: -; CDR3: CASSLGRLNTEAFF
V: TRBV2; D: -; CDR3: CASSVASPLHF
V: TRBV15; D: TRBD2; CDR3: CATSRDRAGGQNIQYF
V: TRBV10-3; D: TRBD2; CDR3: CAISGLAGVSGELFF
V: TRBV6-2/TRBV6-3; D: TRBD2; CDR3: CASRPWRGLAGRKQETQYF
V: TRBV6-5; D: -; CDR3: CASSSRSYEQYF
V: TRBV12-3/TRBV12-4; D: -; CDR3: CASSPRNGVNYGYTF
V: TRBV7-8; D: -; CDR3: CASSSGFGSEQFF
V: TRBV2; D: -; CDR3: CASSEQGDVEFF
V: TRBV11-2; D: TRBD2; CDR3: CASSHRAGGRPGELFF
V: TRBV9; D: -; CDR3: CASSVDGGPGETQYF
V: TRBV24-1; D: -; CDR3: CATSGVSSDTDTQYF
V: TRBV5-1; D: TRBD1; CDR3: CASSLIGGQGNTEAFF
V: TRBV5-6; D: -; CDR3: CASSFGEGDTQYF
V: TRBV6-1; D: -; CDR3: CASSENRTPGQWRQFF
V: TRBV12-3/TRBV12-4; D: -; CDR3: CASSTTPSYGYTF
V: TRBV4-1; D: TRBD1; CDR3: CASSQLQGKSYEQYF
V: TRBV20-1; D: TRBD1; CDR3: CSARGTDRGRNEQFF
V: TRBV6-5; D: -; CDR3: CASSFDRLRTEAFF
V: TRBV7-8; D: -; CDR3: CASSLLVSGAETQYF
V: TRBV7-9; D: -; CDR3: CASSLLPGNTIYF